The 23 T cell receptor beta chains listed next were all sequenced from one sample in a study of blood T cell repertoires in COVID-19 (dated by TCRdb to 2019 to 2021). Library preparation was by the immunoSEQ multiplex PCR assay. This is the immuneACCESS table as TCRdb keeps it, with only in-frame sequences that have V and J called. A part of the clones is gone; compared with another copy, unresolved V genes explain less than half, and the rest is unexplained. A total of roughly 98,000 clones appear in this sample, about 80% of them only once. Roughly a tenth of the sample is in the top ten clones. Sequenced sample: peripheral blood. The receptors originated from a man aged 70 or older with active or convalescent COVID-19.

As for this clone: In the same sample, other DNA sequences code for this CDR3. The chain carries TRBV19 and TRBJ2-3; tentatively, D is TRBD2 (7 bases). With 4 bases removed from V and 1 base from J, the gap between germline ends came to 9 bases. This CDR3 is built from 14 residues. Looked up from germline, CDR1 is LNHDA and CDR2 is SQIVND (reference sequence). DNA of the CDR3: TGTGCCAGTAGTAGGGGGGGCGGCACAGATACGCAGTATTTT. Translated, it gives CASSRGGGTDTQYF.

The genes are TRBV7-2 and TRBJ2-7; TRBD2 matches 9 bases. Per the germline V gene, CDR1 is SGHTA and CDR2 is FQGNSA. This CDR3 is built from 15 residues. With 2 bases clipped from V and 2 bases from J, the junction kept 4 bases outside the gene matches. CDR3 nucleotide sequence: TGTGCCAGCAGCTTAATTAGCGGGGGCCCCTACGAGCAGTACTTC. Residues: CASSLISGGPYEQYF.

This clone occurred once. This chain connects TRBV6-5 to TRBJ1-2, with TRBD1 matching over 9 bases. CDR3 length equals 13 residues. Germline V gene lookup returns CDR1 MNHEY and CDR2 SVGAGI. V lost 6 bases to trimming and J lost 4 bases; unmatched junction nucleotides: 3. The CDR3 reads CASSRDRVYGYTF. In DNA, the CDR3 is TGTGCCAGCAGCAGGGACAGGGTCTATGGCTACACCTTC.

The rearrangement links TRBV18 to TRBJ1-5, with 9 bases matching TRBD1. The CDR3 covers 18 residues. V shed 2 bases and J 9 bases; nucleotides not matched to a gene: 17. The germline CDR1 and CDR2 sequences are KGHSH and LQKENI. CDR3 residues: CASSPWGQGAATLVPQHF. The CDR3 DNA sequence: TGTGCCAGCTCACCATGGGGACAGGGAGCGGCGACTTTAGTGCCCCAGCATTTT.

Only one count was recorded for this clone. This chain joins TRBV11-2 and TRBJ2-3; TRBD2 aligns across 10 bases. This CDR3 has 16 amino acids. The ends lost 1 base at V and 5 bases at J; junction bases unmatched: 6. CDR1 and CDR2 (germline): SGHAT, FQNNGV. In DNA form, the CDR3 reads TGTGCCAGCAGCTTAGGAGCGGGGGGGCCTGGAGATACGCAGTATTTT. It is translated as CASSLGAGGPGDTQYF.

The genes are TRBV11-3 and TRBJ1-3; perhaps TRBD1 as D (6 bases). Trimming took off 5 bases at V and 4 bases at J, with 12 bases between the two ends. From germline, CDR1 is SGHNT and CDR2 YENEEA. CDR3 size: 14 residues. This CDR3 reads CASSLGQLGNTIYF. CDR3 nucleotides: TGTGCCAGCAGCCTGGGACAACTAGGAAACACCATATATTTT.

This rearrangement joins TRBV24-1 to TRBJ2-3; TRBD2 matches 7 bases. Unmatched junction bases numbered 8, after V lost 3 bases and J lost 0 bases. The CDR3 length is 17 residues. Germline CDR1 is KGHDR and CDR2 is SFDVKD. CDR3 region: CATSDAVGGASTDTQYF. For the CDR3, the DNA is TGTGCCACCAGTGATGCCGTGGGAGGGGCAAGCACAGATACGCAGTATTTT.

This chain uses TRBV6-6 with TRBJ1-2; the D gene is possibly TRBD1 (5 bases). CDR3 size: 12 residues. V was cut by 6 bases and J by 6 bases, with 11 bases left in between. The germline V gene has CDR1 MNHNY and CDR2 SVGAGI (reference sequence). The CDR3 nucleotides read TGTGCCAGCAGCAGTGGGGCCGATGGCTACACCTTC. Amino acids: CASSSGADGYTF.

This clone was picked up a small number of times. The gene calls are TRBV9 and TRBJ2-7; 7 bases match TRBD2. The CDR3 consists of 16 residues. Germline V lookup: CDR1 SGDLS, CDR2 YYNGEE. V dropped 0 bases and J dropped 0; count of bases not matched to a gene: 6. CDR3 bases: TGTGCCAGCAGCGTAGATGGCGGGAGCGGCTCCTACGAGCAGTACTTC. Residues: CASSVDGGSGSYEQYF. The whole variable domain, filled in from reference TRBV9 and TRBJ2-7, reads DSGVTQTPKHLITATGQRVTLRCSPRSGDLSVYWYQQSLDQGLQFLIQYYNGEERAKGNILERFSAQQFPDLHSELNLSSLELGDSALYFCASSVDGGSGSYEQYFGPGTRLTVT.

As DNA, the CDR3 is TGTGCCAGCAGCCAAGATCACGGAGGTGGCGGCCGCTCCTACAATGAGCAGTTCTTC. It is translated as CASSQDHGGGGRSYNEQFF. This rearrangement joins TRBV4-2 to TRBJ2-1; possibly TRBD2 for D (5 bases). The V end lost 0 bases, the J end lost 0 bases, and 18 bases lay between the germline ends. The CDR3 is 19 amino acids. CDR1 and CDR2 from the germline V gene are LGHNA and YNFKEQ.

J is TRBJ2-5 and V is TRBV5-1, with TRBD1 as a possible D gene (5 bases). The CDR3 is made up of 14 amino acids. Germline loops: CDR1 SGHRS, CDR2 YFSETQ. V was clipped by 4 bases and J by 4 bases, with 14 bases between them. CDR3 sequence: CASSPDTPRETQYF. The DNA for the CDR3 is TGCGCCAGCAGCCCGGACACCCCCCGAGAGACCCAGTACTTC.

CDR3 DNA: TGTGCCAGCAGCTTGGTTTTCCCGGGTGGCTACACCTTC. Translating gives CASSLVFPGGYTF. The chain links TRBV5-6 to TRBJ1-2; D call uncertain. Germline CDR1 reads SGHDT; CDR2 reads YYEEEE. Between the trimmed V and J ends, which lost 0 bases and 7 bases, there was a span of 10 bases. This CDR3 has 13 amino acids. Using reference TRBV5-6 and TRBJ1-2 for the parts outside the CDR3, the full variable domain is DAGVTQSPTHLIKTRGQQVTLRCSPKSGHDTVSWYQQALGQGPQFIFQYYEEEERQRGNFPDRFSGHQFPNYSSELNVNALLLGDSALYLCASSLVFPGGYTFGSGTRLTVV.

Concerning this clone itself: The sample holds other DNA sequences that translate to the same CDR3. CDR3 loop: CASSYSRVTEAFF. In DNA, the CDR3 is TGTGCCAGCAGTTATTCACGGGTTACTGAAGCTTTCTTT. The chain recombines TRBV6-2 or TRBV6-3 with TRBJ1-1; D uncertain. Germline V lookup: CDR1 MNHEY, CDR2 SVGEGT. The CDR3 runs 13 residues. Trimming pared 3 bases from V and 5 bases from J, leaving 10 bases between.

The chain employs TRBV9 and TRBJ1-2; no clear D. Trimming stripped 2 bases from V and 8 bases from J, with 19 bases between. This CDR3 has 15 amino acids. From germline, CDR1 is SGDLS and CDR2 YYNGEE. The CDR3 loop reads CASSVSADPMGGYTF. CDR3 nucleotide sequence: TGTGCCAGCAGCGTTAGCGCAGACCCAATGGGAGGCTACACCTTC.

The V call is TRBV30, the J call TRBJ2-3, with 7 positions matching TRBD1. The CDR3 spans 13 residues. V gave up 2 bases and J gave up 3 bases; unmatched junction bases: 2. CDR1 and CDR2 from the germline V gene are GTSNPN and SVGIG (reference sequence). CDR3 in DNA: TGTGCCTGGAGTCAGGGGGAAACAGATACGCAGTATTTT. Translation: CAWSQGETDTQYF. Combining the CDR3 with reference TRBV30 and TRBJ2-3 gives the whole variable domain SQTIHQWPATLVQPVGSPLSLECTVEGTSNPNLYWYRQAAGRGLQLLFYSVGIGQISSEVPQNLSASRPQDRQFILSSKKLLLSDSGFYLCAWSQGETDTQYFGPGTRLTVL.

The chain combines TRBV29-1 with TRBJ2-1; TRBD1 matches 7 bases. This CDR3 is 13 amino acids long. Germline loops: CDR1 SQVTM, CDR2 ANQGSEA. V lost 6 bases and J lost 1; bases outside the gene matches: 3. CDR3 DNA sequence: TGCAGCGTGGGGACAGTTTCCTACAATGAGCAGTTCTTC. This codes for CSVGTVSYNEQFF.

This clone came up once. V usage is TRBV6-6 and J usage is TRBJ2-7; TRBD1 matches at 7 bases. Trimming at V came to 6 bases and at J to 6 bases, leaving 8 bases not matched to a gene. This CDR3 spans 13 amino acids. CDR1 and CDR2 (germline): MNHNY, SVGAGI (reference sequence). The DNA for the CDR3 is TGTGCCAGCAGGACAGGGCAAGCCGCCGAGCAGTACTTC. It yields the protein CASRTGQAAEQYF.

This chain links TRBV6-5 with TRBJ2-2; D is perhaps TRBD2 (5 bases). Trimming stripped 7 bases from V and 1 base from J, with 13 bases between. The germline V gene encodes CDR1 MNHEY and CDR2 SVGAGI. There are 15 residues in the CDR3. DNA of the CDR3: TGTGCCAGCACCCCCCGGGCGGGGAACACCGGGGAGCTGTTTTTT. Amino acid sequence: CASTPRAGNTGELFF.

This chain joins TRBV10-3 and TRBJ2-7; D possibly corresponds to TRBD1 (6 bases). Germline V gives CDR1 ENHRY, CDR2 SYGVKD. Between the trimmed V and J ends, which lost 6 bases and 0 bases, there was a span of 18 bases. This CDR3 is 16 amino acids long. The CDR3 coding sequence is TGTGCCATCAGCTACCAAGGACAGCGACACTCCTACGAGCAGTACTTC. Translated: CAISYQGQRHSYEQYF.

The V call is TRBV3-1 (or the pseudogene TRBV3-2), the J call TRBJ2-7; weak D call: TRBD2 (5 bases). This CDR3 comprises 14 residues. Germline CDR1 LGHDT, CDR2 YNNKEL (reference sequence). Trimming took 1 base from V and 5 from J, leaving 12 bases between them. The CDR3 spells CASSQVVWGDEQYF. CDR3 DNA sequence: TGTGCCAGCAGCCAAGTGGTCTGGGGAGACGAGCAGTACTTC.

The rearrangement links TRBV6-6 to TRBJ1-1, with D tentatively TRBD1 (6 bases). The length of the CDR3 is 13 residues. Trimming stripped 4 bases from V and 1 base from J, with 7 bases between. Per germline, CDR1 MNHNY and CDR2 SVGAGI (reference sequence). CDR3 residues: CASSSGQNTEAFF. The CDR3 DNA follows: TGTGCCAGCAGTTCGGGACAGAACACTGAAGCTTTCTTT.

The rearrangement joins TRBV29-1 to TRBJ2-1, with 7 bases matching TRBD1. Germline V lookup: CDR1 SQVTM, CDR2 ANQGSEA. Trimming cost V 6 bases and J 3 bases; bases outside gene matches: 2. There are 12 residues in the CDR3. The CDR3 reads CSVRQGYNEQFF. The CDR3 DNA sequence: TGCAGCGTCAGACAGGGCTACAATGAGCAGTTCTTC.

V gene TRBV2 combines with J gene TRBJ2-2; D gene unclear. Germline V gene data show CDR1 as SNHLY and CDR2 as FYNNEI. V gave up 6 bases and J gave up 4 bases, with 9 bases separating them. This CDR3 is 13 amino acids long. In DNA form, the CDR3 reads TGTGCCAGCAGGCAAGACATCACCGGGGAGCTGTTTTTT. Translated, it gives CASRQDITGELFF.